This T cell receptor beta chain was found in a study of blood T cells in healthy people across ages. Study-wide results and limits: Shifts in expanded clonotypes may have been confounded by donor CMV status, which was unknown.

CDR1 and CDR2 from the germline V gene are SGHTA and FQGNSA. The CDR3 loop spans 15 amino acids. Trimming pared 5 bases from V and 1 base from J, leaving 14 bases between. Sample-barcoded 5' priming and a J-beta primer mix drove a second PCR of roughly 7 to 11 cycles. Each cDNA molecule, via a template-switch adaptor with 12 random nucleotides, was tagged. One entry per CDR3 protein results from TCRdb running MiXCR on the 5' RACE reads. The sample lists approximately 810,000 distinct CDR3 sequences, around 30% occurring once. In its sample, this clonotype was seen many times. Its antigen is not known. The chain couples TRBV7-2 to TRBJ2-5; no definite D call. This clonotype originated in a woman of 80 years or more in good health. The sequencing sample was made of blood. The DNA for the CDR3 is TGTGCCAGCAGCCAGCAAAGTACCATCCAAGAGACCCAGTACTTC. This codes for CASSQQSTIQETQYF. Full variable domain (rest looked up from reference TRBV7-2 and TRBJ2-5): GAGVSQSPSNKVTEKGKDVELRCDPISGHTALYWYRQSLGQGLEFLIYFQGNSAPDKSGLPSDRFSAERTGGSVSTLTIQRTQQEDSAVYLCASSQQSTIQETQYFGPGTRLLVL.